This TCR beta chain was captured by sequencing in a study of graft-versus-host responses after intestinal transplantation. General observations from the study: Marrow from the recipient contained GvH clones, some of which had appeared first in ileum or blood.

On this clone itself: Its target is not known.

Germline CDR1 and CDR2: LNHDA and SQIVND (reference sequence). Trimming took 5 bases from V and 3 from J; bases not matched to a gene: 16. The CDR3 contains 19 residues. Using immunoSEQ multiplex PCR, the repertoire was profiled, and TCRdb retains in-frame clones only, with some absent. The repertoire consists of about 50,000 clones, with about nine tenths occurring once and the leading ten covering more than 2%. The chain combines TRBV19 with TRBJ2-1; 10 bases fit TRBD1. Sequencing used unstimulated CD4+ T cells sorted from spleen or lymph node cells, obtained before transplant. The sequence was collected from a human donor who was the organ donor for an intestinal transplant. In DNA, the CDR3 is TGTGCCAGTAGTCCGGGACAGGGGTTTTCTGGGGGCCACTACAATGAGCAGTTCTTC. Its protein is CASSPGQGFSGGHYNEQFF.